This TCR beta chain was recorded in a study of preoperative IRX-2 immunotherapy in early breast cancer. The treatment: preoperative locoregional IRX-2 cytokine immunotherapy. This phase Ib study tested locoregional IRX-2 cytokine immunotherapy given before surgery. V gave up 3 bases and J gave up 5 bases; unmatched junction bases: 15. The CDR3 consists of 17 residues. Assay used: immunoSEQ multiplex PCR; TCRdb lists only in-frame clones, some missing. Of about 43,000 clones listed, approximately 95% are singletons. Source: tumor tissue, taken after IRX-2 immunotherapy. This receptor was taken from a human donor with breast cancer. The J gene is TRBJ2-5, the V gene TRBV5-3; 8 positions agree with TRBD2. TRBV5-3 is marked as an open reading frame, function uncertain. The CDR3 nucleotides read TGTGCCAGAAGCTCCACACTAGCGGACATACCCCGGGAGACCCAGTACTTC. Its translation: CARSSTLADIPRETQYF.